This TCR beta chain originates from a study of T cells in Graves' hyperthyroidism and ophthalmopathy. RNA transcripts yielded amplified TCR beta CDR3 regions. When the TCR CDR3 underwent first-round RT-PCR, the HTBI primer set was used. Using its own MiXCR run on the multiplex PCR reads, TCRdb lists one record per CDR3 protein. The sample yields a few hundred thousand distinct CDR3 sequences, over 45% seen once. Germline CDR1 MNHEY, CDR2 SMNVEV (reference sequence). V was clipped by 3 bases and J by 1 base, with 13 bases between them. The CDR3 contains 15 residues. Exclusion of a patient resulted from uncontrolled infection, other autoimmune disease, pregnancy or lactation. Remarks on this clonotype: Its antigen is unknown.

Overall study findings and caveats: Classification by a 13 V-J model distinguished ophthalmopathy from stable hyperthyroidism.

This clonotype was obtained from an adult woman with Graves' disease, either hyperthyroidism or ophthalmopathy (not recorded which). J is TRBJ2-7 and V is TRBV27; D not certain. The specimen sequenced was peripheral blood or thyroid tissue (not recorded which). The CDR3 DNA is TGTGCCAGCAGTTTGTCCGGGTCCTATTCCTACGAGCAGTACTTC. Translating gives CASSLSGSYSYEQYF.